Each of the 20 T cell receptor beta chains below was sequenced from the same sample in a study of blood T cell repertoires in COVID-19. Assay used: immunoSEQ multiplex PCR; TCRdb lists only in-frame clones, some missing. The repertoire consists of approximately 150,000 clones, with 80% to 90% occurring once and the leading ten covering about 2.3%. Source material: PBMCs or T cells enriched from blood (not recorded which). The receptors were gathered from a man aged 40-50 years with acute COVID-19.

The chain joins TRBV7-3 to TRBJ2-1, with a tentative D call TRBD2 (6 bases). The CDR3 extends over 17 amino acids. The V end was cut by 4 bases, the J end by 1 base, with 17 bases between. CDR1 is SGHTA and CDR2 is FQGTGA in the germline V gene. Here the CDR3 reads CASSYYPGSASYNEQFF. The DNA of the CDR3 is TGTGCCAGCAGCTACTACCCCGGGAGCGCATCCTACAATGAGCAGTTCTTC.

This clone is labeled medium-sized. The rearrangement joins TRBV2 to TRBJ1-3; perhaps TRBD1 as D (6 bases). The germline V gene encodes CDR1 SNHLY and CDR2 FYNNEI. The CDR3 covers 12 residues. Trimming shortened V by 7 bases and J by 4 bases, and 8 bases separated the two germline ends. The CDR3 region is CASKDRGNTIYF. The CDR3 nucleotides read TGTGCCAGCAAAGACAGGGGAAACACCATATATTTT. Using reference TRBV2 and TRBJ1-3 for the parts outside the CDR3, the full variable domain is EPEVTQTPSHQVTQMGQEVILRCVPISNHLYFYWYRQILGQKVEFLVSFYNNEISEKSEIFDDQFSVERPDGSNFTLKIRSTKLEDSAMYFCASKDRGNTIYFGEGSWLTVV.

J is TRBJ2-1 and V is TRBV7-9, with a tentative D call TRBD1 (9 bases). The CDR3 runs to 15 residues. Germline CDR1 and CDR2: SEHNR and FQNEAQ (reference sequence). The V and J ends lost 5 bases and 8 bases respectively, with 19 bases between them. The CDR3 DNA follows: TGTGCCAGCAGCCACGGGGGGGACAGGGTCTATGAGCAGTTCTTC. Amino acid sequence: CASSHGGDRVYEQFF.

The chain carries TRBV4-1 and TRBJ2-3, with TRBD2 matching over 7 bases. J was trimmed by 1 base and V by 3 bases; bases with no gene match: 10. This CDR3 is built from 17 residues. Germline-derived CDR1 and CDR2 are MGHRA and YSYEKL. Written as DNA, the CDR3 is TGCGCCAGCAGCCACGGACTGGCGGGAGTACGCACAGATACGCAGTATTTT. Residues: CASSHGLAGVRTDTQYF.

V is TRBV3-1 (or the pseudogene TRBV3-2) and J is TRBJ2-3; 16 bases map to TRBD2. The CDR3 totals 18 residues. Unmatched junction bases numbered 4, after V lost 3 bases and J lost 1 base. Germline CDR1 and CDR2: LGHDT and YNNKEL (reference sequence). CDR3 sequence reads: CASSQGLAGGIGTDTQYF. The CDR3 DNA is TGTGCCAGCAGCCAGGGACTAGCGGGGGGGATAGGCACAGATACGCAGTATTTT.

This clone was seen once. This chain links TRBV28 with TRBJ2-7; 8 positions agree with TRBD2. Germline CDR1 MDHEN, CDR2 SYDVKM. V was clipped by 6 bases and J by 3 bases; unmatched bases: 10. The length of the CDR3 is 15 residues. CDR3 residues: CASSDGRGEGYEQYF. CDR3 nucleotide sequence: TGTGCCAGCAGCGACGGGAGGGGCGAAGGCTACGAGCAGTACTTC. The full variable domain, completed using reference TRBV28 and TRBJ2-7, is DVKVTQSSRYLVKRTGEKVFLECVQDMDHENMFWYRQDPGLGLRLIYFSYDVKMKEKGDIPEGYSVSREKKERFSLILESASTNQTSMYLCASSDGRGEGYEQYFGPGTRLTVT.

The rearrangement links TRBV6-5 to TRBJ2-2, with D perhaps matching TRBD1 (6 bases). Trimming took 10 bases from V and 8 from J, leaving 17 bases between them. CDR3 length: 13 amino acids. From germline, CDR1 is MNHEY and CDR2 SVGAGI. CDR3 DNA sequence: TGTGCCATTTCAAAGGGGGTGTCAGGGGAGCTGTTTTTT. Its protein is CAISKGVSGELFF.

The chain carries TRBV5-4 and TRBJ2-5; the match to TRBD2 covers 11 bases. Germline trimming cut 4 bases from V and 2 bases from J; bases unmatched to any gene: 7. The CDR3 is made up of 16 amino acids. Per the germline V gene, CDR1 is SGHNT and CDR2 is YYREEE (reference sequence). CDR3 residues: CASSGGSGRGQETQYF. The DNA for the CDR3 is TGTGCCAGCAGCGGGGGTAGCGGGAGGGGGCAAGAGACCCAGTACTTC.

The chain couples TRBV5-5 to TRBJ1-5; unclear D gene. Per the germline V gene, CDR1 is SGHKS and CDR2 is YYEKEE (reference sequence). Trimming removed 4 bases from V and 9 bases from J, with 11 bases in between. The length of the CDR3 is 12 residues. The CDR3 region has the DNA TGTGCCAGCAGCCTAATTGTTGGGCCCCAGCATTTT. It codes for CASSLIVGPQHF.

V is TRBV5-6 and J is TRBJ1-1; D uncertain. CDR1 is SGHDT and CDR2 is YYEEEE in the germline V gene. V was trimmed by 4 bases and J by 2 bases, leaving 3 bases between them. This CDR3 region has 11 residues. This CDR3 reads CASSQNTEAFF. The DNA for the CDR3 is TGTGCCAGCAGCCAAAACACTGAAGCTTTCTTT.

The V call is TRBV18, the J call TRBJ2-7, with D tentatively TRBD1 (5 bases). The CDR3 spans 13 residues. V lost 3 bases and J 2 bases, leaving 8 bases between the germline ends. Germline V gene data show CDR1 as KGHSH and CDR2 as LQKENI. The CDR3 DNA is TGTGCCAGCTCACCGACAGAGACCTACGAGCAGTACTTC. Protein product: CASSPTETYEQYF.

The chain joins TRBV5-6 to TRBJ2-5, with D tentatively TRBD2 (6 bases). Trimming took 7 bases from V and 3 from J, leaving 13 bases between them. The CDR3 extends over 13 amino acids. In germline, CDR1 is SGHDT, CDR2 YYEEEE. CDR3 residues: CASLTWGEETQYF. The CDR3 region has the DNA TGTGCCAGCCTAACATGGGGGGAAGAGACCCAGTACTTC.

The CDR3 region is CASSREPEAEAFF. The CDR3 DNA follows: TGTGCCAGCAGCCGGGAGCCAGAGGCTGAAGCTTTCTTT. The V call is TRBV2, the J call TRBJ1-1; D uncertain. CDR1 is SNHLY, CDR2 FYNNEI, per germline. There are 13 residues in the CDR3. V lost 6 bases and J lost 6, with 14 bases in between.

This clone was counted a single time. This rearrangement joins TRBV5-1 to TRBJ2-3; D ambiguous. CDR1 and CDR2 (germline): SGHRS, YFSETQ. The CDR3 extends over 17 amino acids. The V gene lost 0 bases and the J gene lost 0 bases, with 14 bases spanning the gap. CDR3 region: CASSLDVGNPSTDTQYF. The CDR3 coding sequence is TGCGCCAGCAGCTTGGATGTCGGTAATCCTAGCACAGATACGCAGTATTTT.

The genes are TRBV19 and TRBJ1-5; TRBD1 matches 7 bases. With V trimmed by 5 bases and J by 1 base, 5 bases remained unmatched. Per the germline V gene, CDR1 is LNHDA and CDR2 is SQIVND (reference sequence). The CDR3 runs to 15 residues. This chain's CDR3 is CASSRTGGSNQPQHF. The CDR3 nucleotides read TGTGCCAGTAGTCGGACAGGCGGGAGCAATCAGCCCCAGCATTTT.

The sample holds one count of this clone. The V gene is TRBV27, the J gene TRBJ2-5; 7 bases map to TRBD2. In germline, CDR1 is MNHEY, CDR2 SMNVEV (reference sequence). The CDR3 extends over 14 amino acids. V shed 2 bases, J shed 5 bases, and the junction held 5 bases outside the gene matches. The CDR3 nucleotides are TGTGCCAGCAGTTTAGGCGGGAGAGGGGAGACCCAGTACTTC. This translates into CASSLGGRGETQYF.

Only a few counts were recorded for this clone. V usage is TRBV9 and J usage is TRBJ1-1; D gene unclear. The CDR3 totals 14 residues. Germline values: CDR1 SGDLS, CDR2 YYNGEE. Trimming took 4 bases from V and 5 from J, leaving 15 bases between them. The CDR3, as DNA: TGTGCCAGCAGCCAAACCCCAGAAGCGACTGAAGCTTTCTTT. Protein sequence: CASSQTPEATEAFF.

Here the CDR3 reads CASSYSGGWTEAFF. The CDR3 DNA sequence: TGTGCCAGCAGTTACTCGGGGGGGTGGACTGAAGCTTTCTTT. This chain uses TRBV6-2 or TRBV6-3 with TRBJ1-1, with D perhaps TRBD1 (5 bases). This CDR3 comprises 14 residues. Trimming removed 0 bases at V and 5 bases at J, with 10 bases between. Germline CDR1 is MNHEY and CDR2 is SVGEGT.

The chain uses TRBV3-1 (or the pseudogene TRBV3-2) and TRBJ1-1, with D perhaps matching TRBD1 (6 bases). The V end lost 0 bases, the J end lost 4 bases, and 12 bases lay between the germline ends. CDR1 and CDR2 from the germline V gene are LGHDT and YNNKEL (reference sequence). The CDR3 runs 15 residues. The CDR3 loop reads CASSQESGASTEAFF. CDR3 nucleotides: TGTGCCAGCAGCCAAGAATCAGGGGCCTCCACTGAAGCTTTCTTT.

The V gene is TRBV6-4, the J gene TRBJ1-1; a weak D match, TRBD1 (6 bases). Germline V gives CDR1 MRHNA, CDR2 SNTAGT. This CDR3 contains 13 residues. V was cut by 5 bases and J by 6 bases, with 13 bases left in between. The CDR3 bases are TGTGCCAGCAGTTTCAGCCCAGGGGCTGAAGCTTTCTTT. Amino acid sequence: CASSFSPGAEAFF.